These 6 T cell receptor beta chains share one sample of origin, sequenced in a study of identical twins (TCRdb year 2016). Receptor amplification or capture employed 5' RACE. Sequencing relied on an Illumina HiSeq 2000. The public reads were quality trimmed at Q25 with fastp and then assembled into clones with MiXCR by TCRdb, keeping productive beta chains. Records with the same CDR3 protein are collapsed into one entry carrying the most frequent genes and DNA. Present in this sample are 420,000 or so distinct CDR3 sequences, roughly 18% of which were seen just once. The ten largest clones take up about 12% of the sample. Sequenced: naive T cells sorted from blood. This specimen's cell subset or site label, interpreted: cells isolated with a human naive T-cell isolation kit. These receptors were taken from a man aged 45-65 years in good health.

The gene calls are TRBV28 and TRBJ2-6; 7 nucleotides line up with TRBD2. The CDR3 has 18 amino acids. With V trimmed by 6 bases and J by 0 bases, 11 bases remained unmatched. CDR1 is MDHEN, CDR2 SYDVKM, per germline. CDR3 nucleotide sequence: TGTGCCAGCAGGATGGGAGGGCGCTCGAGCTCTGGGGCCAACGTCCTGACTTTC. It yields the protein CASRMGGRSSSGANVLTF.

The chain links TRBV6-1 to TRBJ1-5, with TRBD1 as a possible D gene (6 bases). Germline lookup yields CDR1 MNHNS and CDR2 SASEGT. This CDR3 contains 13 residues. With 6 bases removed from V and 12 bases from J, the gap between germline ends came to 18 bases. This CDR3 is CASRLQQGTIQHF. In nucleotides, the CDR3 is TGTGCCAGCAGACTACAACAGGGCACAATCCAGCATTTT.

This clonotype showed up many times. The rearrangement links TRBV7-2 to TRBJ1-4; D is unclear. The germline gives CDR1 SGHTA, CDR2 FQGNSA. This CDR3 contains 16 residues. V was cut by 1 base and J by 8 bases, with 17 bases left in between. The CDR3 region has the DNA TGTGCCAGCAGCTTAGAATCACCCTTAAATGGGGAAAAACTGTTTTTT. Its protein product is CASSLESPLNGEKLFF.

This clonotype was detected a few times. V gene TRBV29-1 combines with J gene TRBJ1-1; D remains unclear. Trimming cost V 7 bases and J 5 bases, with 2 bases left between them. The CDR3 runs 8 residues. CDR1 is SQVTM and CDR2 is ANQGSEA in the germline V gene. CDR3 nucleotide sequence: TGCAGCGCGACTGAAGCTTTCTTT. Translation: CSATEAFF.

The J gene is TRBJ2-2, the V gene TRBV12-3 or TRBV12-4; TRBD2 might be the D (6 bases). This CDR3 region has 15 residues. Trimming removed 8 bases at V and 2 bases at J, with 15 bases between. As DNA, the CDR3 is TGTGCCAGCTCGACGGGGACTGTTAACACCGGGGAGCTGTTTTTT. This codes for CASSTGTVNTGELFF.

The chain combines TRBV7-3 with TRBJ2-3; D perhaps matches TRBD2 (6 bases). Trimming removed 1 base from V and 1 base from J, with 21 bases in between. The CDR3 loop spans 19 amino acids. Germline assignment: CDR1 SGHTA and CDR2 FQGTGA. The DNA for the CDR3 is TGTGCCAGCAGCTTAAATCCTGGCCGCGGAGGGTTTGGCACAGATACGCAGTATTTT. Protein sequence: CASSLNPGRGGFGTDTQYF.